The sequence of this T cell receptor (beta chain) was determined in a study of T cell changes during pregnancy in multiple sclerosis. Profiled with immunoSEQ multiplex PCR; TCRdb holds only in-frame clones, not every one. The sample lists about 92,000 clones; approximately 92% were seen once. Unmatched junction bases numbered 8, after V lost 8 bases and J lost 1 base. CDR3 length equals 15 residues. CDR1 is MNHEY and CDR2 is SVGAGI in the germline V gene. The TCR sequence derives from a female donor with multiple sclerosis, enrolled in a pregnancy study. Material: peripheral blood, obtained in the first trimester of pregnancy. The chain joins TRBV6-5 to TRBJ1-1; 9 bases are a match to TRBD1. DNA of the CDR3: TGTGCCAGCGAATCACCGGGACAGGGGAACACTGAAGCTTTCTTT. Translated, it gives CASESPGQGNTEAFF.